This TCR beta chain is from a study of regulatory T cells in long-lasting Graves disease. This clonotype occurred many times. The TCR beta library used iRepertoire HTBI primers with Arm-PCR amplification of CDR3. TCRdb ran MiXCR on the multiplex PCR reads and lists one entry per CDR3 protein. There are approximately 400,000 distinct CDR3 sequences in the sample; around 16% occur only once, and about 7.6% lies in the top ten. Time point here: newly diagnosed GD, antithyroid drugs for less than 3 months. There was RNA extracted from PBMCs, and the TCR library was made from it. Per germline, CDR1 MNHEY and CDR2 SVGEGT. CDR3 size: 17 residues. The germline V and J ends were trimmed by 0 bases and 4 bases, with 16 bases remaining between them. The same data also contributed to another study, on T cells in Graves' hyperthyroidism and ophthalmopathy. That source reports: The HTBI set primed first-round TCR CDR3 RT-PCR.

This sequence originates from a woman in her thirties or forties with Graves disease. The chain combines TRBV6-2 or TRBV6-3 with TRBJ2-1, with a tentative D call TRBD2 (6 bases). The sequences come from peripheral blood mononuclear cells (PBMCs), collected at new diagnosis, from a patient treated with antithyroid drugs. The CDR3 nucleotides read TGTGCCAGCAGTTACTCGATGCAGCGGGCCCCTTACAATGAGCAGTTCTTC. Translated: CASSYSMQRAPYNEQFF.